The 29 T cell receptor beta chains listed next were all sequenced from one sample in a study of Ad26.COV2.S vaccination and SARS-CoV-2 variants. Sequencing was performed with immunoSEQ multiplex PCR; in TCRdb, only in-frame clones are kept and a portion is missing. Of 350,000 to 400,000 clones listed, approximately 91% are singletons. Treatment described: 15 to 20 received Ad26.COV2.S at low or high dose, single or two shots; five or six received placebo; per-sample allocation not given. Day 63 after the first vaccine or placebo injection was the time point for sampling. The sample in question was peripheral blood, obtained in a trial of Ad26.COV2.S vaccine versus placebo. These receptors were collected from a person aged 18 to 59 who received the Ad26.COV2.S COVID-19 vaccine or a placebo.

The chain has TRBV13 and TRBJ2-7; D ambiguous. In germline, CDR1 is PRHDT, CDR2 FYEKMQ (reference sequence). This CDR3 region has 11 residues. Trimming left V 3 bases short and J 5 bases short, with 5 bases between. The DNA for the CDR3 is TGTGCCAGCAGCTTTCAGGACGAGCAGTACTTC. As protein: CASSFQDEQYF.

V and J are TRBV27 and TRBJ1-1, with D hard to call. Germline CDR1 reads MNHEY; CDR2 reads SMNVEV (reference sequence). With 2 bases removed from V and 1 base from J, the gap between germline ends came to 11 bases. There are 15 residues in the CDR3. As DNA, the CDR3 is TGTGCCAGCAGTTTACGCTCGGCAGGGAACACTGAAGCTTTCTTT. It yields the protein CASSLRSAGNTEAFF.

The chain is built from TRBV7-2 and TRBJ1-6; 8 bases are shared with TRBD1. The trim removed 4 bases at V and 3 bases at J, leaving 2 bases unmatched. Germline CDR1 reads SGHTA; CDR2 reads FQGNSA. The CDR3 extends over 15 amino acids. The CDR3 sequence is CASSSTGDYNSPLHF. The CDR3 DNA follows: TGTGCCAGCAGCTCGACAGGGGACTATAATTCACCCCTCCACTTT.

The chain is built from TRBV7-9 and TRBJ1-1, with 7 bases lining up with TRBD1. This CDR3 comprises 14 residues. Germline values: CDR1 SEHNR, CDR2 FQNEAQ (reference sequence). V lost 1 base to trimming and J lost 5 bases; unmatched junction nucleotides: 4. The CDR3 loop reads CASSLEGARTEAFF. In DNA form, the CDR3 reads TGTGCCAGCAGCTTAGAGGGGGCGCGTACTGAAGCTTTCTTT.

This chain links TRBV2 with TRBJ1-5, with D unclear. The ends were cut back, 2 bases at V and 6 bases at J, with 8 bases in the middle. This CDR3 spans 13 amino acids. CDR1 is SNHLY, CDR2 FYNNEI, per germline. The CDR3 loop reads CASSEREFQPQHF. The CDR3 nucleotides are TGTGCCAGCAGTGAAAGGGAATTTCAGCCCCAGCATTTT.

This sequence joins TRBV13 and TRBJ2-7, with D perhaps assigned TRBD1 or TRBD2 (7 bases each). Trimming took 0 bases from V and 5 from J, leaving 11 bases between them. The CDR3 has 14 residues. Looked up from germline, CDR1 is PRHDT and CDR2 is FYEKMQ (reference sequence). The CDR3 bases are TGTGCCAGCAGCTTAGGGACAGGGAGGGACGAGCAGTACTTC. Its protein product is CASSLGTGRDEQYF.

The chain uses TRBV5-1 and TRBJ1-4; D uncertain. V shed 2 bases and J shed 3 bases, with 17 bases lying between them. The germline V gene encodes CDR1 SGHRS and CDR2 YFSETQ. The CDR3 sequence is 17 residues long. CDR3 DNA: TGCGCCAGCAGCTTAACCTCCTCCCGAGCCTCTAATGAAAAACTGTTTTTT. It translates to CASSLTSSRASNEKLFF.

The chain joins TRBV4-3 to TRBJ1-1; 8 bases line up with TRBD1. Germline trimming cut 1 base from V and 11 bases from J; bases unmatched to any gene: 12. The CDR3 length is 15 residues. Germline assignment: CDR1 LGHNA and CDR2 YSLEER. The CDR3 DNA sequence: TGCGCCAGCAGCCAAGTCCACAGGGGGATTGTAAGGGCTTTCTTT. Protein: CASSQVHRGIVRAFF.

The chain carries TRBV7-2 and TRBJ1-6; perhaps TRBD1 as D (6 bases). The germline V gene encodes CDR1 SGHTA and CDR2 FQGNSA. With 4 bases removed from V and 7 bases from J, the gap between germline ends came to 17 bases. CDR3 length equals 16 residues. The DNA of the CDR3 is TGTGCCAGCAGCTCGTTCTTGGGACACCCCAATTCACCCCTCCACTTT. Translating gives CASSSFLGHPNSPLHF.

The rearrangement uses TRBV6-6 and TRBJ2-5; 11 nucleotides match TRBD2. With V trimmed by 8 bases and J by 2 bases, 13 bases remained unmatched. The CDR3 extends over 17 amino acids. In germline, CDR1 is MNHNY, CDR2 SVGAGI (reference sequence). The CDR3 bases are TGTGCCAGCCGTCTCTTTGGGACTAGCGGAGAACAAGAGACCCAGTACTTC. Residues: CASRLFGTSGEQETQYF.

V and J are TRBV9 and TRBJ2-7; possibly TRBD2 for D (6 bases). The germline CDR1 and CDR2 sequences are SGDLS and YYNGEE. The CDR3 loop spans 15 amino acids. Trimming took 0 bases from V and 4 from J, leaving 14 bases between them. The CDR3 bases are TGTGCCAGCAGCGTAGAATCTAGCGCCTGGTACGAGCAGTACTTC. Its protein product is CASSVESSAWYEQYF.

In its sample, this clone was seen a few times. The J gene is TRBJ1-2, the V gene TRBV19; a possible D gene is TRBD1 (6 bases). The germline V gene has CDR1 LNHDA and CDR2 SQIVND (reference sequence). The CDR3 consists of 14 residues. Trimming pared 1 base from V and 4 bases from J, leaving 10 bases between. This chain's CDR3 is CASSIVDRSYGYTF. The CDR3 region has the DNA TGTGCCAGTAGTATAGTCGACAGGAGCTATGGCTACACCTTC. The full variable domain, with the rest looked up from reference TRBV19 and TRBJ1-2, is DGGITQSPKYLFRKEGQNVTLSCEQNLNHDAMYWYRQDPGQGLRLIYYSQIVNDFQKGDIAEGYSVSREKKESFPLTVTSAQKNPTAFYLCASSIVDRSYGYTFGSGTRLTVV.

This clone occurred a few times. The chain couples TRBV6-6 to TRBJ1-1, with a tentative D call TRBD1 (5 bases). Between the trimmed V and J ends, which lost 7 bases and 5 bases, there was a span of 14 bases. The CDR3 extends over 13 amino acids. CDR1 is MNHNY and CDR2 is SVGAGI in the germline V gene (reference sequence). CDR3 protein: CASTRGYLTEAFF. CDR3 coding DNA: TGTGCCAGCACTAGGGGATATTTGACTGAAGCTTTCTTT.

The chain is built from TRBV7-2 and TRBJ1-3, with D hard to call. The CDR3 sequence is 15 residues long. V was shortened by 3 bases and J by 0 bases, with 9 bases between the two germline ends. Germline values: CDR1 SGHTA, CDR2 FQGNSA. The CDR3 bases are TGTGCCAGCAGCTTCCCCGGATACTCTGGAAACACCATATATTTT. This gives the protein CASSFPGYSGNTIYF.

J is TRBJ2-1 and V is TRBV7-9; 8 nucleotides line up with TRBD2. In germline, CDR1 is SEHNR, CDR2 FQNEAQ (reference sequence). V lost 2 bases and J lost 6; bases outside the gene matches: 6. The CDR3 length is 15 residues. The CDR3 DNA follows: TGTGCCAGCAGCTTAACGGGGGGGCCAAGCAATGAGCAGTTCTTC. This codes for CASSLTGGPSNEQFF.

This clone was observed a single time. V gene TRBV28 combines with J gene TRBJ2-7, with 12 bases matching TRBD1. The V gene's germline CDR1 is MDHEN and CDR2 SYDVKM. The CDR3 spans 14 residues. Losses at the gene ends were 6 bases for V and 7 bases for J; bases not matched to a gene: 7. The CDR3 loop reads CASSLGTGGDEQYF. CDR3 DNA: TGTGCCAGCAGCTTAGGGACAGGGGGCGATGAGCAGTACTTC.

This chain connects TRBV9 to TRBJ2-7; 8 nucleotides line up with TRBD1. In germline, CDR1 is SGDLS, CDR2 YYNGEE. The CDR3 totals 14 residues. The J segment lost 5 bases and the V segment lost 4 bases, leaving 8 bases of the junction unmatched. CDR3 loop: CASSFLDRVDEQYF. CDR3 nucleotides: TGTGCCAGCAGCTTCCTGGACAGGGTCGACGAGCAGTACTTC.

As regards this clone: Other DNA sequences within the sample encode an identical CDR3. The chain employs TRBV19 and TRBJ1-1; D not certain. CDR1 is LNHDA and CDR2 is SQIVND in the germline V gene (reference sequence). The CDR3 is 13 residues long. The germline V and J ends were trimmed by 4 bases and 3 bases, with 9 bases remaining between them. The CDR3 DNA reads as TGTGCCAGTAGTAAACAAGGTGACACTGAAGCTTTCTTT. Amino acids: CASSKQGDTEAFF.

The rearrangement joins TRBV6-4 to TRBJ1-1; no definite D call. The CDR3 runs 15 residues. The germline V and J ends were trimmed by 0 bases and 4 bases, with 12 bases remaining between them. Germline CDR1 and CDR2: MRHNA and SNTAGT. CDR3 region: CASSDSPGSGTEAFF. CDR3 DNA: TGTGCCAGCAGTGACTCCCCAGGTTCGGGCACTGAAGCTTTCTTT.

The V gene is TRBV23-1, the J gene TRBJ1-1, with 7 nucleotides matching TRBD1. Being an ORF, TRBV23-1 has a function that is uncertain. CDR3 size: 16 residues. The V segment lost 4 bases and the J segment 2 bases; nucleotides outside the gene matches: 10. CDR3 region: CASSRPEHRGNTEAFF. The CDR3 DNA follows: TGCGCCAGCAGTCGGCCGGAACACAGGGGAAACACTGAAGCTTTCTTT.

The chain is built from TRBV3-1 (or the pseudogene TRBV3-2) and TRBJ1-6; 7 bases fit TRBD1. This CDR3 contains 15 residues. Germline V CDR1 and CDR2: LGHDT, YNNKEL (reference sequence). With 5 bases clipped from V and 7 bases from J, the junction kept 8 bases outside the gene matches. CDR3 region: CASSSRTGGNSPLHF. DNA for the CDR3: TGTGCCAGCAGCTCCCGGACAGGCGGAAATTCACCCCTCCACTTT.

The chain recombines TRBV18 with TRBJ1-2; D gene uncertain. CDR1 and CDR2 (germline): KGHSH, LQKENI. Trimming stripped 3 bases from V and 7 bases from J, with 12 bases between. The CDR3 is 13 residues long. The CDR3 spells CASSPSRSGGYTF. CDR3 coding DNA: TGTGCCAGCTCACCCTCGCGGAGCGGTGGCTACACCTTC.

V usage is TRBV10-1 and J usage is TRBJ2-7, with D possibly TRBD2 on 5 matching bases. Germline V CDR1 and CDR2: WNHNN, SYGVQD (reference sequence). V lost 8 bases and J 5 bases, leaving 16 bases between the germline ends. This CDR3 contains 13 residues. The CDR3 reads CASDPILDHEQYF. Here the CDR3 DNA reads TGCGCCAGCGACCCGATACTAGATCACGAGCAGTACTTC.

The V call is TRBV27, the J call TRBJ1-3; perhaps TRBD1 as D (6 bases). From germline, CDR1 is MNHEY and CDR2 SMNVEV (reference sequence). The CDR3 loop spans 14 amino acids. V gave up 4 bases and J gave up 3 bases, with 10 bases separating them. The CDR3 loop is CASSSTGIGNTIYF. Here the CDR3 DNA reads TGTGCCAGCAGTTCCACAGGGATTGGAAACACCATATATTTT.

The rearrangement joins TRBV28 to TRBJ1-2, with TRBD1 identical over 9 bases. The ends lost 3 bases at V and 7 bases at J; junction bases unmatched: 6. This CDR3 is built from 14 residues. The germline CDR1 and CDR2 sequences are MDHEN and SYDVKM. The CDR3 DNA is TGTGCCAGCAGTTTGGGGACAGGGCAACTTGGCTACACCTTC. Its protein product is CASSLGTGQLGYTF.

V is TRBV4-1 and J is TRBJ1-2, with D possibly TRBD1 on 6 matching bases. V gave up 0 bases and J gave up 3 bases, with 14 bases separating them. The CDR3 covers 16 residues. Germline values: CDR1 MGHRA, CDR2 YSYEKL. CDR3 coding DNA: TGCGCCAGCAGCCAAGATTTCGGGGGGCAAGACTATGGCTACACCTTC. It is translated as CASSQDFGGQDYGYTF.

The rearrangement links TRBV27 to TRBJ2-3; D is unresolved. This CDR3 is built from 13 residues. V was clipped by 5 bases and J by 3 bases, with 9 bases between them. Germline CDR1 and CDR2: MNHEY and SMNVEV (reference sequence). CDR3 loop: CASSLRFTDTQYF. The CDR3, as DNA: TGTGCCAGCAGTCTCCGCTTTACAGATACGCAGTATTTT.

The chain has TRBV10-1 and TRBJ1-6, with 7 nucleotides matching TRBD1. Germline assignment: CDR1 WNHNN and CDR2 SYGVQD (reference sequence). Germline trimming cut 5 bases from V and 10 bases from J; bases unmatched to any gene: 8. The CDR3 covers 14 residues. The CDR3 region has the DNA TGCGCCAGCAGTCTTACAGGGGTGCCATCACCCCTCCACTTT. As protein: CASSLTGVPSPLHF.

The chain couples TRBV25-1 to TRBJ1-4; TRBD1 is a possible D gene (5 bases). From germline, CDR1 is MGHDK and CDR2 SYGVNS. This CDR3 is built from 13 residues. V lost 3 bases and J 5 bases, leaving 7 bases between the germline ends. This CDR3 is CASSDGGNEKLFF. Here the CDR3 DNA reads TGTGCCAGCAGTGATGGGGGAAATGAAAAACTGTTTTTT. Using reference TRBV25-1 and TRBJ1-4 for the parts outside the CDR3, the full variable domain is EADIYQTPRYLVIGTGKKITLECSQTMGHDKMYWYQQDPGMELHLIHYSYGVNSTEKGDLSSESTVSRIRTEHFPLTLESARPSHTSQYLCASSDGGNEKLFFGSGTQLSVL.